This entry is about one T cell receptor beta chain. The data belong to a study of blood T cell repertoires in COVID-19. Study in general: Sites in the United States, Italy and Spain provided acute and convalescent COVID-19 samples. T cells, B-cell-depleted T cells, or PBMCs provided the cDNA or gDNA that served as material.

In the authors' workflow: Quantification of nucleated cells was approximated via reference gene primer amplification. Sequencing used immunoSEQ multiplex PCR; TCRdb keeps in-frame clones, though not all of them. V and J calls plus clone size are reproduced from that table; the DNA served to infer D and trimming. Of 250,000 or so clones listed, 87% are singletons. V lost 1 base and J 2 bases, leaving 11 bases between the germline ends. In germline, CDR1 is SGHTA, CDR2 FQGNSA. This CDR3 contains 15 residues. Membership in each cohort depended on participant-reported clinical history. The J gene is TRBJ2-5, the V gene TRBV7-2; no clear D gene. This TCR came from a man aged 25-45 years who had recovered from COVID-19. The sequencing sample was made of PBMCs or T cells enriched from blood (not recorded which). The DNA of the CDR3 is TGTGCCAGCAGCTTAGAGATAACACCTCAAGAGACCCAGTACTTC. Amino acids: CASSLEITPQETQYF.